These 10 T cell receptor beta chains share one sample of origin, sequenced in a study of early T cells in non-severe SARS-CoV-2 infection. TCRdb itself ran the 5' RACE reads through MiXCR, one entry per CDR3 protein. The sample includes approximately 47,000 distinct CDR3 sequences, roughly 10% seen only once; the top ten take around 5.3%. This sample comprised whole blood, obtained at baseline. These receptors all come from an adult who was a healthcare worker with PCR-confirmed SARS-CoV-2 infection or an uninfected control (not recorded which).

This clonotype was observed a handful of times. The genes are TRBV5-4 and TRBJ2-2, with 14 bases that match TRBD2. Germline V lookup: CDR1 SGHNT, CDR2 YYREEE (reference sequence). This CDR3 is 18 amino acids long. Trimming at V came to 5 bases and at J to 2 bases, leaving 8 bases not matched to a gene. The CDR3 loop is CASRHGTSGGRNTGELFF. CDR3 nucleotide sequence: TGTGCCAGCAGGCATGGGACTAGCGGGGGCCGCAACACCGGGGAGCTGTTTTTT. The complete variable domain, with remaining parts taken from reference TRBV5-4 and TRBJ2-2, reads ETGVTQSPTHLIKTRGQQVTLRCSSQSGHNTVSWYQQALGQGPQFIFQYYREEENGRGNFPPRFSGLQFPNYSSELNVNALELDDSALYLCASRHGTSGGRNTGELFFGEGSRLTVL.

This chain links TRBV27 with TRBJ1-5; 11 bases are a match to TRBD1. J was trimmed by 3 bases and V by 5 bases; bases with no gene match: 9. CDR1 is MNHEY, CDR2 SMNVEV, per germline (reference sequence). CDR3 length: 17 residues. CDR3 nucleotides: TGTGCCAGCAGTACCCTAGGACAGGGGGCCCTCAATCAGCCCCAGCATTTT. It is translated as CASSTLGQGALNQPQHF.

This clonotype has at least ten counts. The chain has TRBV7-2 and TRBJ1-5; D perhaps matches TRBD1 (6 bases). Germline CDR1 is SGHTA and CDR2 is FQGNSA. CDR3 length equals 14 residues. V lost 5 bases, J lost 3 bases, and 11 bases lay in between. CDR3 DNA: TGTGCCAGCAGCAAGCGACAGGACAATCAGCCCCAGCATTTT. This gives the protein CASSKRQDNQPQHF.

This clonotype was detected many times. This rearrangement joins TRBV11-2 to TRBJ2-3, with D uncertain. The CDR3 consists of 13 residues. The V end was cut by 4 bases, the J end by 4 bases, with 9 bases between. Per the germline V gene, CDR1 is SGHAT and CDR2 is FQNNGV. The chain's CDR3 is CASSSGRSDTQYF. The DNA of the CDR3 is TGTGCCAGCAGCTCCGGCAGGTCAGATACGCAGTATTTT.

CDR3 loop: CASSQDWTGNYEQYF. The CDR3 DNA follows: TGCGCCAGCAGCCAAGATTGGACAGGGAACTACGAGCAGTACTTC. The genes are TRBV4-3 and TRBJ2-7; TRBD1 matches 8 bases. Germline V CDR1 and CDR2: LGHNA, YSLEER. V was clipped by 0 bases and J by 3 bases; unmatched bases: 4. The CDR3 length is 15 residues.

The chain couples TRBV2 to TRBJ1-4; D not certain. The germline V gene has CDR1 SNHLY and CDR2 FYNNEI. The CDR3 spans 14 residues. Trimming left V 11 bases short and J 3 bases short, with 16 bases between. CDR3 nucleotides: TGTGCCGGAACTGACGGAGCTGCTAATGAAAAACTGTTTTTT. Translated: CAGTDGAANEKLFF.

CDR3 sequence reads: CATSDPGGGNEQFF. The DNA of the CDR3 is TGTGCCACCAGTGACCCCGGCGGGGGAAATGAGCAGTTCTTC. The chain links TRBV24-1 to TRBJ2-1, with TRBD2 matching over 7 bases. The CDR3 runs to 14 residues. Germline V gene data show CDR1 as KGHDR and CDR2 as SFDVKD. With V trimmed by 4 bases and J by 7 bases, 6 bases remained unmatched.

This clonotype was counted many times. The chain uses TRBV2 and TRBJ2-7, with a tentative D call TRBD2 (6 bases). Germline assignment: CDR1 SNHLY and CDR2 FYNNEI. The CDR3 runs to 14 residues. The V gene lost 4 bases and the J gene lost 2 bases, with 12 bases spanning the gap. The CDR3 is CASSGDSGTYEQYF. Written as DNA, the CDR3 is TGTGCCAGCAGTGGAGATAGCGGAACCTACGAGCAGTACTTC.

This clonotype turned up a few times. The CDR3: CSATGRRGPLNSPLHF. The CDR3 DNA reads TGCAGTGCTACCGGACGGCGAGGGCCCCTCAATTCACCCCTCCACTTT. The gene calls are TRBV20-1 and TRBJ1-6; D gene uncertain. The CDR3 is made up of 16 amino acids. Per germline, CDR1 DFQATT and CDR2 SNEGSKA (reference sequence). V gave up 4 bases and J gave up 7 bases, with 20 bases separating them.

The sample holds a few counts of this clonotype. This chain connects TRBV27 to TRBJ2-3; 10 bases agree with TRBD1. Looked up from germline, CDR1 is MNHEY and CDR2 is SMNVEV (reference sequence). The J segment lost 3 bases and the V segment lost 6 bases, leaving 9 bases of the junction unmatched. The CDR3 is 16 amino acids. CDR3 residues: CASRLSDRGLTDTQYF. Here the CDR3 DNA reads TGTGCCAGCAGGCTATCCGACAGGGGGCTTACAGATACGCAGTATTTT.